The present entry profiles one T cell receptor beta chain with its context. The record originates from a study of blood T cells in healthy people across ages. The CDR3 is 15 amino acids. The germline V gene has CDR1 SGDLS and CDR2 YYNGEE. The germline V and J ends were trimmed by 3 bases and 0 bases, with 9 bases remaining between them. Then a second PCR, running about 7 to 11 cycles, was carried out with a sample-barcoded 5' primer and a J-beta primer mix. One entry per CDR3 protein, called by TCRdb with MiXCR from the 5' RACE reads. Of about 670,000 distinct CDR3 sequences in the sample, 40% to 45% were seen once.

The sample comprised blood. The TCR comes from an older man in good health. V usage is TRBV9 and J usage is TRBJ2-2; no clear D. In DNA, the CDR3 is TGTGCCAGCAGCGCCGACGGTCCGAACACCGGGGAGCTGTTTTTT. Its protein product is CASSADGPNTGELFF.